The present entry profiles one T cell receptor beta chain with its context. Its antigen is not identified. These data are taken from a study of PD-1 blockade in classical Hodgkin lymphoma. Study-level findings and limits: When nivolumab was started under 1 year after ASCT, patients were excluded.

Profiled with immunoSEQ multiplex PCR; TCRdb holds only in-frame clones, not every one. Counted here are tens of thousands of clones, 90% occurring once; the ten biggest clones make up approximately 9.9%. Each patient's relapse followed autologous stem cell transplantation, and brentuximab vedotin exposure varied. The source material was peripheral blood mononuclear cells (PBMCs), sampled at baseline. The receptor comes from a human donor with classical Hodgkin lymphoma.

The CDR3 coding sequence is TGTGCCAGCAGCCAAGTTGAAAGCTACGAGCAGTACTTC. This gives the protein CASSQVESYEQYF. The genes are TRBV4-2 and TRBJ2-7; D not resolved. CDR1 and CDR2 (germline): LGHNA, YNFKEQ. Trimming shortened V by 1 base and J by 3 bases, and 7 bases separated the two germline ends. The CDR3 loop spans 13 amino acids.